This paragraph covers one TCR beta chain sequence. In the study's own analysis: Researchers report that nucleated cell counts were estimated from reference gene primer amplification. The repertoire was sequenced with immunoSEQ multiplex PCR; TCRdb's copy has only in-frame clones and lacks some. V and J calls and clone size are those listed in that table; D and trimming were worked out from the DNA. The sample yields around 15,000 clones, less than 85% seen once. This record comes from a study of blood T cell repertoires in COVID-19. V lost 0 bases, J lost 4 bases, and 7 bases lay in between. This CDR3 spans 13 amino acids. The germline gives CDR1 ENHRY, CDR2 SYGVKD.

The sequencing sample was made of peripheral blood. This clonotype was sampled from a man aged 40-49 years with active or convalescent COVID-19. The chain has TRBV10-3 and TRBJ2-7, with D hard to call. In DNA form, the CDR3 reads TGTGCCATCAGTGAGTCTTCCACTTACGAGCAGTACTTC. This sequence encodes CAISESSTYEQYF.